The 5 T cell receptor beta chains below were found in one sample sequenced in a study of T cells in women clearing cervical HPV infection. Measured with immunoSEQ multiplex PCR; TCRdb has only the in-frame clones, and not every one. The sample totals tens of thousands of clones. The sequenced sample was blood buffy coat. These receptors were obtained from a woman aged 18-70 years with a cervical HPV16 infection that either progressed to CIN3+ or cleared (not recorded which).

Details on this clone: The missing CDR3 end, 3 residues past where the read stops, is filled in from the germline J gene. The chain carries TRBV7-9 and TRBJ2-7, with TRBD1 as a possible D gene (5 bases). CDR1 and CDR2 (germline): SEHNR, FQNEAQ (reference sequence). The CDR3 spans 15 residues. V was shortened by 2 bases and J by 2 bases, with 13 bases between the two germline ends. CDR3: CASSLIQGYTYEQYF. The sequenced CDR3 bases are TGTGCCAGCAGCTTAATTCAGGGATACACCTACGAG.

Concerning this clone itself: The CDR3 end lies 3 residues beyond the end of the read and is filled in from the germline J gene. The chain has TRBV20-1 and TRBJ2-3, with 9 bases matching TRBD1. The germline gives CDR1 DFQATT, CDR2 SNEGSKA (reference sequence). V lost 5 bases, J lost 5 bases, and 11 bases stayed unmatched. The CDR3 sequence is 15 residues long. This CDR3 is CSAESGQGIGDTQYF. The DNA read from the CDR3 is TGCAGTGCTGAATCCGGACAGGGGATCGGAGATACG.

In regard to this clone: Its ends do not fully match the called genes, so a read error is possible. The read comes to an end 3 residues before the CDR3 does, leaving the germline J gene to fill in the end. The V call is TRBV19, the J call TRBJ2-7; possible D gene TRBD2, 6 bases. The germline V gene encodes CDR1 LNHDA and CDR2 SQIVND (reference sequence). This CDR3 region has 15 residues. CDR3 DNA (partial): TGTGCCAGCAGTAATAGCGGAGCACTTTCCTACGAG. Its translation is CASSNSGALSYE. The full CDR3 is CASSNSGALSYEQYF.

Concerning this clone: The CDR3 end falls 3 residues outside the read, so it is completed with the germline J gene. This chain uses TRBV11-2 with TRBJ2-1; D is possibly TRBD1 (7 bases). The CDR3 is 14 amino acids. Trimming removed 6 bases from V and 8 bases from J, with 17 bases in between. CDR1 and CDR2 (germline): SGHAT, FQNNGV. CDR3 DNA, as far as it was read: TGTGCCAGCAGGACAGGGACTCATAGAGATGAG. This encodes CASRTGTHRDE. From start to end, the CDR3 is CASRTGTHRDEQFF.

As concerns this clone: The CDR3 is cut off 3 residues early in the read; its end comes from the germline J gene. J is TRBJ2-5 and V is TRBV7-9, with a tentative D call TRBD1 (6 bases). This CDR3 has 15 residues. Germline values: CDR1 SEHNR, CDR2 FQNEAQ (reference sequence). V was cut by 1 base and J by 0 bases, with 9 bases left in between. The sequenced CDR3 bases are TGTGCCAGCAGCTTAGGAGACAGGTACCAAGAGACC. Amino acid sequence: CASSLGDRYQET. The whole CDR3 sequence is CASSLGDRYQETQYF.